The clone carrying this T cell receptor (beta chain) was observed many times. Its specificity is not known. The record originates from a study of T-cell reconstitution after alpha-beta-depleted transplantation in children. V lost 2 bases and J lost 4, with 12 bases in between. There are 14 residues in the CDR3. In germline, CDR1 is ENHRY, CDR2 SYGVKD. Study results and caveats: T cells produced anew were the main source of T-cell counts and diversity one year after transplant.

Library preparation (for TCRbeta) was performed with unique molecular identifiers. TCRdb recomputed calls from the PCR reads with MiXCR, one row per CDR3 protein. The sample gives about 78,000 distinct CDR3 sequences, roughly an eighth of which show up once; 25% to 30% is in the top ten. V is TRBV10-3 and J is TRBJ2-7; tentative D call: TRBD2 (6 bases). The sequences come from PBMCs, mostly from graft donor cells, collected 180 days after TCRalphabeta/CD19-depleted stem cell transplant. The receptor was isolated from a male patient aged 2-15 years who had a stem cell transplant for acute lymphoblastic leukemia, so the T cells may come from the graft donor. Written as DNA, the CDR3 is TGTGCCATCAGTGAGGGGAGGATAGGTTACGAGCAGTACTTC. It yields the protein CAISEGRIGYEQYF.